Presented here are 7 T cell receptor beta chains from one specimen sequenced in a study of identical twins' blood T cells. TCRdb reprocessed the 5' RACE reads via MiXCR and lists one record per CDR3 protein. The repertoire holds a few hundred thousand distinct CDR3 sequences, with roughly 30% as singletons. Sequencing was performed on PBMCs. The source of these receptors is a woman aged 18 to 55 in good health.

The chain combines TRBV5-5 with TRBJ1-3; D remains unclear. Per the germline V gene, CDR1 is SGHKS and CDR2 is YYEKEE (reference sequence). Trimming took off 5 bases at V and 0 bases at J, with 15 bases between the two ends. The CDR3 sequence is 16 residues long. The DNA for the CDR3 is TGTGCCAGCAGGGGGTTACCGAACCTCTCTGGAAACACCATATATTTT. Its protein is CASRGLPNLSGNTIYF.

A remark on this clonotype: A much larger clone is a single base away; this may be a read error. The CDR3 DNA reads TGCAGTGCTAGGGACCAGCTACAGGAGTCCTACAATGAGCAGTTCTTC. It yields the protein CSARDQLQESYNEQFF. V and J are TRBV20-1 and TRBJ2-1; D is perhaps TRBD1 (5 bases). Germline values: CDR1 DFQATT, CDR2 SNEGSKA (reference sequence). With 3 bases removed from V and 1 base from J, the gap between germline ends came to 16 bases. The CDR3 is made up of 16 amino acids.

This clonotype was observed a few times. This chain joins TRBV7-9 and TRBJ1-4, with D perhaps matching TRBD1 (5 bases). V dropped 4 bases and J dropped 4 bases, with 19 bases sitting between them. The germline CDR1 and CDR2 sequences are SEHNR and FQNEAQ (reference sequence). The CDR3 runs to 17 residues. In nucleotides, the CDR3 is TGTGCCAGCAGCTCGGGACGCCTGGGGACCTTTAATGAAAAACTGTTTTTT. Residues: CASSSGRLGTFNEKLFF.

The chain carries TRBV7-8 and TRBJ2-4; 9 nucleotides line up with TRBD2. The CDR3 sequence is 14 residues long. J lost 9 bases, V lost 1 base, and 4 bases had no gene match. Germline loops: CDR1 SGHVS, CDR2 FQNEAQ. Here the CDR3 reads CASSLDSGGIIQYF. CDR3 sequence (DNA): TGTGCCAGCAGCTTAGATAGCGGGGGTATCATTCAGTACTTC. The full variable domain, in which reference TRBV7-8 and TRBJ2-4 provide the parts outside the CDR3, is GAGVSQSPRYKVAKRGQDVALRCDPISGHVSLFWYQQALGQGPEFLTYFQNEAQLDKSGLPSDRFFAERPEGSVSTLKIQRTQQEDSAVYLCASSLDSGGIIQYFGAGTRLSVL.

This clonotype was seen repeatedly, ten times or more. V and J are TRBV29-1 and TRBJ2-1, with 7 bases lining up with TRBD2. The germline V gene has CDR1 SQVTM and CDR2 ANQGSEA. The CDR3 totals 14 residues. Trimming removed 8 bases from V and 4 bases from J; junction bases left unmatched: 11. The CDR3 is CSFLGGEEYNEQFF. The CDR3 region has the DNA TGCAGCTTCTTGGGGGGGGAAGAATACAATGAGCAGTTCTTC.

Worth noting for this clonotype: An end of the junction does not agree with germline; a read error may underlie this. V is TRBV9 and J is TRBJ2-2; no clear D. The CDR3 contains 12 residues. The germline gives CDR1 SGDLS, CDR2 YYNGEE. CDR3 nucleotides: TGTGCCAACAGCGTGTTCACTGGGGAGCTGTTTTTT. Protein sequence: CANSVFTGELFF. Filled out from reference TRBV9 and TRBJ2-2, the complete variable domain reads DSGVTQTPKHLITATGQRVTLRCSPRSGDLSVYWYQQSLDQGLQFLIQYYNGEERAKGNILERFSAQQFPDLHSELNLSSLELGDSALYFCANSVFTGELFFGEGSRLTVL.

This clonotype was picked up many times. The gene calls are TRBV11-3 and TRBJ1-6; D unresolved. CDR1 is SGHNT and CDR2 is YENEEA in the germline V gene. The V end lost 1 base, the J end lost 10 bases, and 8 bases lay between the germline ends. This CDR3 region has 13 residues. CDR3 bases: TGTGCCAGCAGCTTAGTATCTAGGTCACCCCTCCACTTT. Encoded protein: CASSLVSRSPLHF.